The table lists the clone carrying this T cell receptor beta chain with many counts. What it binds is unknown. This sample was taken from a study of T cells after yellow fever vaccination. Overall study results and limits: FACS-sorted repertoires might harbor abundant contaminating clonotypes from the bulk population.

One entry per CDR3 protein, called by TCRdb with MiXCR from the 5' RACE reads. In the table there are some 260,000 distinct CDR3 sequences, about 5% of which are singletons. Germline assignment: CDR1 GTSNPN and CDR2 SVGIG (reference sequence). This CDR3 is 13 amino acids long. Trimming pared 2 bases from V and 5 bases from J, leaving 10 bases between. Specimen: CD4+ T cells sorted from PBMCs, collected on the day of the yellow fever booster vaccination. The V gene is TRBV30, the J gene TRBJ2-1; the D is unclear. The receptor's source is a man younger than 35 who received the YFV17D yellow fever vaccine. CDR3 in amino acids: CAWSWLMDNEQFF. The CDR3 nucleotides read TGTGCCTGGAGTTGGCTCATGGACAATGAGCAGTTCTTC.